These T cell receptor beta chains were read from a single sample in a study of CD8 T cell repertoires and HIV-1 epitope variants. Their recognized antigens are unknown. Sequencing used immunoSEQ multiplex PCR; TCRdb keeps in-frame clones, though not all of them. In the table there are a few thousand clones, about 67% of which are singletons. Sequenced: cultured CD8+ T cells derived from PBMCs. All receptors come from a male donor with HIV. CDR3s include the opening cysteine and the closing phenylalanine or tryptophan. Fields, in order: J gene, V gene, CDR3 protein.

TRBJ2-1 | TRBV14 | CASSQVAGAGDNNEQFF
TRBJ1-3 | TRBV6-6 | CASRGDTGLGGNTIYF
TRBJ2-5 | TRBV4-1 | CASSLADQETQYF
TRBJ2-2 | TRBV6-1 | CASSEAGENTGELFF
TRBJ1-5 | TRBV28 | CASSPRLGVNQPQHF
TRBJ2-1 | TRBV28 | CASSFAAVWGDEQFF
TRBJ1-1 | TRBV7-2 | CASTQGLEAFF
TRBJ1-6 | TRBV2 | CASSDRSSYNSPPHF
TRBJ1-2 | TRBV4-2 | CASSQTLNYGYTF
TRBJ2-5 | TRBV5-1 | CASSLVGVQAGEETQYF
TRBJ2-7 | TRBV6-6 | CASSSPPGQGSYEQYF
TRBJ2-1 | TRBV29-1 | CSVALYTVYEQFF
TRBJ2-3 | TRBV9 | CASSPGQDTQYF
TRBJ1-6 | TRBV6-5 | CASGETGIDSPLHF
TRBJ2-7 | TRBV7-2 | CASSSRTGLTYEQYF
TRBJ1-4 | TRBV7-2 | CASSRSGGPHRGEKLFF
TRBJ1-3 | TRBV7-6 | CASSSPDRGNTIYF
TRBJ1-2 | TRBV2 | CASSPFETGEENYGYTF
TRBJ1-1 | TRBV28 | CASSSDGQEAFF
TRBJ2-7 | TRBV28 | CASSLGGYEQYF
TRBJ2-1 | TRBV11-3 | CASSFRSYNEQFF
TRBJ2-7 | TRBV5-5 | CASSWPGQAYEQYF
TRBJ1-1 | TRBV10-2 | CASSELELYTEAFF
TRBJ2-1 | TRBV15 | CATSRVPGTYNEQFF
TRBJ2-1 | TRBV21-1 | CASPRCGDRGYEQFF
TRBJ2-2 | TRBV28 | CASTPIRASTGELFF
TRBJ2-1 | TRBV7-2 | CASSRSLAGGYNEQFF
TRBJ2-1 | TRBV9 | CASSTWDSYNEQFF
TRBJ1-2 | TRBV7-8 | CASSLQRGGYTF
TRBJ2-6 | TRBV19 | CASSMRPKSQSRANVLTF
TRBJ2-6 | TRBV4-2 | CASSQEWRTTTAGANVLTF
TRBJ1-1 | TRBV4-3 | CASSRQQGGAEAFF